Included here is one TCR beta chain sequence, with context. Germline V gene lookup returns CDR1 SEHNR and CDR2 FQNEAQ (reference sequence). The length of the CDR3 is 16 residues. V trimming: 1 base; J trimming: 6 bases; junction bases outside the gene matches: 7. Assay: immunoSEQ multiplex PCR; the TCRdb copy retains only in-frame clones and omits some. The sample lists 60,000 to 75,000 clones, roughly 92% seen once, with 1.5% to 2.5% in the top ten. The sample is drawn from a study of T cell changes during pregnancy in multiple sclerosis. This chain uses TRBV7-9 with TRBJ2-1, with 9 bases aligning to TRBD1. The receptor was derived from a female donor with multiple sclerosis, enrolled in a pregnancy study. The sequencing used peripheral blood, collected in the second trimester of pregnancy. This chain's CDR3 is CASSLDPGQGRNEQFF. CDR3 bases: TGTGCCAGCAGCTTAGATCCGGGACAGGGTCGCAATGAGCAGTTCTTC.